This TCR beta chain was obtained from a study of blood T cell repertoires in COVID-19. The V segment lost 6 bases and the J segment 2 bases; nucleotides outside the gene matches: 6. The V gene's germline CDR1 is MDHEN and CDR2 SYDVKM. CDR3 length: 16 amino acids. The assay was immunoSEQ multiplex PCR, and TCRdb's table has in-frame clones only and misses some. The table lists nearly 200,000 clones, 85% to 90% of them singletons. Sequencing was done on a sample of peripheral blood. The sequence was obtained from a woman between 70 and 85 years old with acute or convalescent COVID-19. V usage is TRBV28 and J usage is TRBJ2-2, with 10 bases aligning to TRBD2. This CDR3 is CASRRLAGTNTGELFF. For the CDR3, the DNA is TGTGCCAGCAGGCGACTAGCGGGCACCAACACCGGGGAGCTGTTTTTT.